The entry below describes one TCR beta chain. The data were obtained in a study of identical twins. A universal primer site was created by template switching, with the cDNA bearing unique molecular identifiers. MiXCR was run by TCRdb on the 5' RACE reads, yielding one entry per CDR3 protein. The sample lists fewer than 500,000 distinct CDR3 sequences, about 24% occurring once. These data were likewise used in another study, on T cells expressing NK-cell markers. That source notes: Of CD8+ T cells, about 1.0-7.5% belonged to dominant NKG2C+ clonotypes in several donors.

The receptor was isolated from a woman between 18 and 29 years old in good health. Sequenced material: CD4+ T cells sorted from blood.

CDR3 loop: CASSSRLPYEQYF. Here the CDR3 DNA reads TGTGCCAGCAGCTCCAGACTCCCCTACGAGCAGTACTTC. The V call is TRBV7-1, the J call TRBJ2-7, with D uncertain. Being an ORF, TRBV7-1 has a function that is uncertain. The CDR3 sequence is 13 residues long. Between the trimmed V and J ends, which lost 3 bases and 2 bases, there was a span of 8 bases.